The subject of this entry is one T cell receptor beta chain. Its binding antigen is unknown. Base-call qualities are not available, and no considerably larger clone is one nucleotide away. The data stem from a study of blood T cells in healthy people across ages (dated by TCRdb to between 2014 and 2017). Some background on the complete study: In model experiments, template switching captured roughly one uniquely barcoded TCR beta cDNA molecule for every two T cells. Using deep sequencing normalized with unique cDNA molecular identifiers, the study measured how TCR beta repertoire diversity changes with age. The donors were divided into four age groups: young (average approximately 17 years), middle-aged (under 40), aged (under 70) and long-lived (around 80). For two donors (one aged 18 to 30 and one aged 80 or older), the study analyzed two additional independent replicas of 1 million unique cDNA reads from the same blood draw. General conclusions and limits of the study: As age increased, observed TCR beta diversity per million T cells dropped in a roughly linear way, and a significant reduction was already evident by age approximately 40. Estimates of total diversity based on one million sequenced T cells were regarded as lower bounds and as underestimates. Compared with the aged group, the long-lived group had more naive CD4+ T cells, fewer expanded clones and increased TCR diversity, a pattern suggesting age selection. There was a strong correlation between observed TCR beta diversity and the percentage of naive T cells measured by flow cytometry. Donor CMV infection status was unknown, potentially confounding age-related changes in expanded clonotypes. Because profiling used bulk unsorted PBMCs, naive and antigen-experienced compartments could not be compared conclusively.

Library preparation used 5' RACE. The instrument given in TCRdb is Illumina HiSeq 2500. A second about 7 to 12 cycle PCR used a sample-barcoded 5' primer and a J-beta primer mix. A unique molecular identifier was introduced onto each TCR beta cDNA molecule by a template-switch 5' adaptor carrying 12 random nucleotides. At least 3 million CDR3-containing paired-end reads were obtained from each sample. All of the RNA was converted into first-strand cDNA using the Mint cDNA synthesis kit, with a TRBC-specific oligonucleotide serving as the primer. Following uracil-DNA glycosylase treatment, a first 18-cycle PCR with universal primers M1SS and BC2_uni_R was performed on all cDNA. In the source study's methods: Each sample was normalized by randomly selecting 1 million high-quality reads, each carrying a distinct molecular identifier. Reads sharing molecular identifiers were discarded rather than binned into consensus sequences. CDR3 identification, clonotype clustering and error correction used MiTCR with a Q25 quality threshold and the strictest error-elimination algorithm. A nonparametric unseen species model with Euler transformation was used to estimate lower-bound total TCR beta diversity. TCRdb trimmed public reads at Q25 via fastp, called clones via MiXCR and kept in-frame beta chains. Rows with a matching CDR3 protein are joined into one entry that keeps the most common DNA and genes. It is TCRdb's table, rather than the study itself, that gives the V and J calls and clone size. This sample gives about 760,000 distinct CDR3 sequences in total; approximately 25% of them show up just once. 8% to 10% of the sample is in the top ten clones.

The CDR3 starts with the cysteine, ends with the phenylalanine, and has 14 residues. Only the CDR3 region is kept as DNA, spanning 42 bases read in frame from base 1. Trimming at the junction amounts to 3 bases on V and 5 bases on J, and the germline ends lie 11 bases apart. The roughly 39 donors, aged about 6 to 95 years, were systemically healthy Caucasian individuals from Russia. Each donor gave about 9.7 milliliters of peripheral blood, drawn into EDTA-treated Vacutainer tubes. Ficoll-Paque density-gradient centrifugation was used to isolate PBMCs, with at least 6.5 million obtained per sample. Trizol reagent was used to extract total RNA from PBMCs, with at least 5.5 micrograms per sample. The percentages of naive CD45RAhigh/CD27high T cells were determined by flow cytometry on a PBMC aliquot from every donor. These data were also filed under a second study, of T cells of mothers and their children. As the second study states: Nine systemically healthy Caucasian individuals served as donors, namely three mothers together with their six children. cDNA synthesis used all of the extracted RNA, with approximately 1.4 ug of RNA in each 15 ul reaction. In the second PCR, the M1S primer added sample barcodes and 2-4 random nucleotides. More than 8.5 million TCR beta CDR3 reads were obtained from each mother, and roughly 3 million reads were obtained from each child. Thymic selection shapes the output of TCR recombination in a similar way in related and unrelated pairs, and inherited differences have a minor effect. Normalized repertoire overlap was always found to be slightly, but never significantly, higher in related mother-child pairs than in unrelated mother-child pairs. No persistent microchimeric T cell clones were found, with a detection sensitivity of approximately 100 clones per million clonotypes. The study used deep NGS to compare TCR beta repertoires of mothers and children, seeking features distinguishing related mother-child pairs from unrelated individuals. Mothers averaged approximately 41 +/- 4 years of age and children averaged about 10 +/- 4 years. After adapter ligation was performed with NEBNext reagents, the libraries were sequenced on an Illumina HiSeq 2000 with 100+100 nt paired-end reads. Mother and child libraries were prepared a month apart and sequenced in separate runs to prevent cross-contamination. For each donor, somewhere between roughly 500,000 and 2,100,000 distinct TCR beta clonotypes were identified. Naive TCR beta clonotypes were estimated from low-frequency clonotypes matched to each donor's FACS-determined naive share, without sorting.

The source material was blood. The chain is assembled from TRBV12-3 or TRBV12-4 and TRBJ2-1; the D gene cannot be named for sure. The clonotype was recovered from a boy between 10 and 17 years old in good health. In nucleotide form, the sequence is TGTGCCAGCAGTTTTGTGCTAGACCACAATGAGCAGTTCTTC. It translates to CASSFVLDHNEQFF.